These T cell receptor beta chains were read from a single sample in a study of OX40 agonist ivuxolimab in advanced cancers. Measured with immunoSEQ multiplex PCR; TCRdb has only the in-frame clones, and not every one. The table has tens of thousands of clones, 80% to 90% seen once. Sequenced material: CD4+ or CD8+ T cells sorted from blood, taken in a trial of the OX40 agonist ivuxolimab. These receptors originate from an adult with an advanced solid tumor such as melanoma, head and neck, liver or kidney cancer. Both conserved end residues are part of each CDR3. A D gene is named only where the DNA matches it firmly. The size field is filled for only some rows; it gives once, few, many or a size class.

V,size,J,D,CDR3,DNA
TRBV4-1,once,TRBJ2-7,-,CASSQILNQGWREQYF,TGCGCCAGCAGCCAAATTTTGAACCAGGGATGGCGCGAGCAGTACTTC
TRBV7-9,-,TRBJ1-5,TRBD1,CASSLGGQGWNQPQHF,TGTGCCAGCAGCTTAGGGGGACAGGGTTGGAATCAGCCCCAGCATTTT
TRBV7-2,-,TRBJ2-7,-,CASSLAAGRHEQYF,TGTGCCAGCAGCTTAGCGGCAGGTAGGCACGAGCAGTACTTC
TRBV28,-,TRBJ2-4,-,CASRSPRVTVPLVKNIQYF,TGTGCCAGCAGATCCCCCAGGGTTACCGTCCCCTTGGTCAAAAACATTCAGTACTTC
TRBV7-8,-,TRBJ2-7,TRBD1,CASSLVGRGSSYEQYF,TGTGCCAGCAGCTTAGTTGGCAGGGGGAGCTCCTACGAGCAGTACTTC
TRBV11-2,-,TRBJ2-7,-,CASSQTPRGAGDYEQYF,TGTGCCAGCAGCCAGACCCCTCGGGGCGCCGGAGACTACGAGCAGTACTTC
TRBV7-3,-,TRBJ2-2,-,CASSPKRTSGELFF,TGTGCCAGCAGCCCGAAGAGGACATCCGGGGAGCTGTTTTTT
TRBV2,-,TRBJ2-7,TRBD1,CASSKQGAFKRATYEQYF,TGTGCCAGCAGTAAGCAGGGGGCGTTTAAGCGGGCGACCTACGAGCAGTACTTC
TRBV7-2,-,TRBJ1-2,TRBD1,CASSPRTGTYGYTF,TGTGCCAGCAGCCCCAGGACAGGGACCTATGGCTACACCTTC
TRBV30,-,TRBJ2-7,TRBD1,CAWDRDYEQYF,TGTGCCTGGGACAGGGATTACGAGCAGTACTTC
TRBV18,-,TRBJ1-6,-,CASSPQGYNSPLHF,TGTGCCAGCTCACCACAGGGTTATAATTCACCCCTCCACTTT
TRBV18,few,TRBJ2-1,-,CASSPSGNEQFF,TGTGCCAGCTCACCATCGGGAAATGAGCAGTTCTTC
TRBV19,-,TRBJ2-7,TRBD1,CASSPGTVPLYEQYF,TGTGCCAGTAGCCCCGGGACAGTACCTCTCTACGAGCAGTACTTC
TRBV5-1,-,TRBJ1-2,-,CASSLWYRNYGYTF,TGCGCCAGCAGCTTGTGGTACAGGAACTATGGCTACACCTTC
TRBV28,-,TRBJ2-6,-,CASSGDFHSGANVLTF,TGTGCCAGCAGTGGGGACTTTCACTCTGGGGCCAACGTCCTGACTTTC
TRBV4-2,-,TRBJ2-1,TRBD2,CASSQELAGGSNEQFF,TGTGCCAGCAGCCAAGAACTAGCGGGAGGATCCAATGAGCAGTTCTTC
TRBV18,-,TRBJ2-5,TRBD2,CASSLIAGGPQETQYF,TGTGCCAGCTCACTAATAGCGGGAGGGCCACAGGAGACCCAGTACTTC
TRBV28,-,TRBJ1-1,-,CASSLAQALNTEAFF,TGTGCCAGCAGTTTGGCACAGGCGCTGAACACTGAAGCTTTCTTT
TRBV6-6,-,TRBJ1-2,TRBD1,CASSGTGGVGDYGYTF,TGTGCCAGCAGTGGGACAGGGGGCGTCGGGGACTATGGCTACACCTTC
TRBV7-2,-,TRBJ2-7,TRBD2,CASSLGLAGYYEQYF,TGTGCCAGCAGCTTAGGACTAGCGGGTTACTACGAGCAGTACTTC
TRBV12-2,-,TRBJ1-5,-,CASRLLWQGSCQPQHF,TGTGCAAGTCGCTTACTATGGCAGGGGTCGTGTCAGCCCCAGCATTTT
TRBV18,-,TRBJ2-5,TRBD2,CASSPPLAGGVGTQYF,TGTGCCAGCTCACCACCGCTAGCGGGAGGTGTGGGGACCCAGTACTTC
TRBV27,once,TRBJ2-7,TRBD2,CASRRGGLAGEQYF,TGTGCCAGCAGACGCGGTGGACTAGCGGGCGAGCAGTACTTC
TRBV4-1,-,TRBJ2-1,TRBD2,CASSQEMWASGIYNEQFF,TGCGCCAGCAGCCAAGAAATGTGGGCTAGCGGGATTTACAATGAGCAGTTCTTC
TRBV6-1,-,TRBJ2-1,-,CASSHPSRDEQFF,TGTGCCAGCAGCCATCCTTCGCGGGATGAGCAGTTCTTC
TRBV5-1,-,TRBJ2-5,-,CASSLEGRQETQYF,TGCGCCAGCAGCTTGGAGGGCAGACAAGAGACCCAGTACTTC
TRBV30,once,TRBJ1-5,-,CAWSVRGSNQPQHF,TGTGCCTGGAGTGTTAGAGGTAGCAATCAGCCCCAGCATTTT
TRBV19,once,TRBJ2-2,-,CASGIVGTNTGELFF,TGTGCCAGTGGGATTGTCGGGACGAACACCGGGGAGCTGTTTTTT
TRBV9,-,TRBJ2-1,TRBD2,CASSQREGGSYNEQFF,TGTGCCAGCAGCCAGCGGGAGGGGGGTTCCTACAATGAGCAGTTCTTC
TRBV12-2,-,TRBJ1-5,-,CASRSQPSDGYNQPQHF,TGTGCAAGTCGCTCTCAGCCATCGGACGGCTATAATCAGCCCCAGCATTTT
TRBV7-9,-,TRBJ1-4,-,CASSLVGSRNEKLFF,TGTGCCAGCAGCTTAGTTGGTAGCCGGAATGAAAAACTGTTTTTT
TRBV7-2,few,TRBJ1-2,-,CASGRGSYGYTF,TGTGCCAGCGGTAGGGGGTCCTATGGCTACACCTTC
TRBV28,-,TRBJ1-6,TRBD1,CASRGQGEVLTNNSPLHF,TGTGCCAGCAGAGGACAGGGAGAAGTCCTTACCAATAATTCACCCCTCCACTTT
TRBV5-1,-,TRBJ2-1,TRBD2,CASSARTSGSHEQFF,TGCGCCAGCAGCGCCCGGACTAGCGGGAGTCATGAGCAGTTCTTC
TRBV7-9,-,TRBJ2-1,-,CASSLPNEQFF,TGTGCCAGCAGCCTCCCCAATGAGCAGTTCTTC
TRBV19,-,TRBJ2-2,TRBD2,CASSIPPLAGTGELFF,TGTGCCAGTAGTATCCCCCCACTAGCGGGGACCGGGGAGCTGTTTTTT
TRBV10-1,-,TRBJ2-4,TRBD1,CATPDIGDRVLAKNIQYF,TGCGCCACCCCTGATATAGGGGACAGGGTCCTAGCCAAAAACATTCAGTACTTC
TRBV28,-,TRBJ1-3,-,CASSLWDMGLGGNTIYF,TGTGCCAGCAGTTTATGGGACATGGGCCTTGGAGGAAACACCATATATTTT
TRBV2,-,TRBJ1-5,-,CASSVETGSNQPQHF,TGTGCCAGCAGTGTAGAGACAGGTAGCAATCAGCCCCAGCATTTT
TRBV27,-,TRBJ2-7,TRBD1,CASSLQGQGDEQYF,TGTGCCAGCAGTTTACAAGGACAGGGGGACGAGCAGTACTTC